The 17 T cell receptor beta chains given below trace back to one sample, sequenced in a study of cytomegalovirus exposure and HLA in healthy donors. PCR amplification relied on 60 Vbeta primers (plus 13 Jbeta primers). TCRdb's table, derived via immunoSEQ multiplex PCR, lists solely in-frame clones and lacks some. The data contain some 200,000 clones, approximately 82% of them singletons. Sequencing was carried out using PBMCs. The receptors originated from a man aged 18 to 29 in good health and CMV-seronegative.

The chain is built from TRBV25-1 and TRBJ2-7; TRBD2 aligns across 10 bases. The V segment lost 8 bases and the J segment 1 base; nucleotides outside the gene matches: 2. Per germline, CDR1 MGHDK and CDR2 SYGVNS. The CDR3 loop spans 13 amino acids. DNA for the CDR3: TGTGCCAGCTCTAGCGGGAGTTCCTACGAGCAGTACTTC. This gives the protein CASSSGSSYEQYF.

This chain connects TRBV4-1 to TRBJ2-7, with TRBD1 identical over 9 bases. In germline, CDR1 is MGHRA, CDR2 YSYEKL. The V gene end was trimmed by 1 base and the J gene end by 5 bases; junction bases not matched to a gene: 6. CDR3 length: 15 amino acids. The CDR3 region is CASSQAGTGFNEQYF. As DNA, the CDR3 is TGCGCCAGCAGCCAAGCCGGGACAGGGTTTAACGAGCAGTACTTC.

This chain links TRBV30 with TRBJ1-4, with D tentatively TRBD1 (5 bases). The CDR3 extends over 13 amino acids. Trimming stripped 5 bases from V and 1 base from J, with 8 bases between. Germline V gene sequence: CDR1 GTSNPN, CDR2 SVGIG (reference sequence). The DNA for the CDR3 is TGTGCCTGGGGGGCTCAAACTAATGAAAAACTGTTTTTT. This codes for CAWGAQTNEKLFF.

The chain joins TRBV5-1 to TRBJ2-1, with 13 bases that match TRBD2. Germline V CDR1 and CDR2: SGHRS, YFSETQ. The CDR3 is 18 amino acids. V shed 1 base and J 4 bases; nucleotides not matched to a gene: 8. CDR3 DNA sequence: TGCGCCAGCAGCTTGACCGGGACTAGCGGGAAAGGGTACAATGAGCAGTTCTTC. Its translation is CASSLTGTSGKGYNEQFF.

The V gene is TRBV28, the J gene TRBJ2-7; no definite D call. This CDR3 has 12 amino acids. The ends were cut back, 6 bases at V and 3 bases at J, with 9 bases in the middle. CDR1 is MDHEN and CDR2 is SYDVKM in the germline V gene. The CDR3 sequence: CASRRTLYEQYF. The CDR3, as DNA: TGTGCCAGCAGGAGAACCCTCTACGAGCAGTACTTC.

The chain uses TRBV4-1 and TRBJ2-1; 12 bases align to TRBD2. CDR1 is MGHRA, CDR2 YSYEKL, per germline. The V segment lost 2 bases and the J segment 8 bases; nucleotides outside the gene matches: 13. This CDR3 comprises 18 residues. The CDR3 DNA reads TGCGCCAGCAGCCAACGAAGACTAGCGGGAGTGGGTGGGGATGAGCAGTTCTTC. Its translation: CASSQRRLAGVGGDEQFF.

The gene calls are TRBV6-5 and TRBJ2-7; 7 bases match TRBD1. The CDR3 totals 15 residues. Germline assignment: CDR1 MNHEY and CDR2 SVGAGI. The junction had 12 bases not matched to a gene; V was cut back by 7 bases and J by 3 bases. For the CDR3, the DNA is TGTGCCAGCAAGTCCTCCCTGCAGGGGGTCTACGAGCAGTACTTC. It codes for CASKSSLQGVYEQYF.

J is TRBJ2-1 and V is TRBV30; maybe TRBD1 (5 bases). Per germline, CDR1 GTSNPN and CDR2 SVGIG (reference sequence). The CDR3 totals 14 residues. V dropped 1 base and J dropped 16 bases, with 23 bases sitting between them. The CDR3 nucleotides read TGTGCCTGGAGTGCTGTAGCCCAGGGTGGCGGCTTATTCTTC. Its translation is CAWSAVAQGGGLFF.

The chain carries TRBV5-1 and TRBJ1-3, with 8 bases that match TRBD1. Germline V gene lookup returns CDR1 SGHRS and CDR2 YFSETQ. The CDR3 is made up of 16 amino acids. The junction had 3 bases not matched to a gene; V was cut back by 1 base and J by 0 bases. The CDR3 DNA sequence: TGCGCCAGCAGCTTGACAGGGGGTATCTCTGGAAACACCATATATTTT. Protein: CASSLTGGISGNTIYF.

The chain uses TRBV18 and TRBJ1-2; unclear D gene. The CDR3 consists of 17 residues. Germline CDR1 and CDR2: KGHSH and LQKENI. Trimming left V 0 bases short and J 5 bases short, with 19 bases between. In DNA, the CDR3 is TGTGCCAGCTCACCACCGAACTCACCACCTGGGCAGTATGGCTACACCTTC. It is translated as CASSPPNSPPGQYGYTF.

The chain couples TRBV6-6 to TRBJ1-3, with a possible D match to TRBD1 (6 bases). The V gene lost 11 bases and the J gene lost 0 bases, with 17 bases spanning the gap. This CDR3 contains 15 residues. Germline loops: CDR1 MNHNY, CDR2 SVGAGI (reference sequence). For the CDR3, the DNA is TGTGCCCGCCCCAGGGGAACTCACTCTGGAAACACCATATATTTT. Translated, it gives CARPRGTHSGNTIYF.

V usage is TRBV28 and J usage is TRBJ2-5; TRBD1 matches at 8 bases. The germline V gene encodes CDR1 MDHEN and CDR2 SYDVKM. This CDR3 has 16 amino acids. The J segment lost 5 bases and the V segment lost 4 bases, leaving 12 bases of the junction unmatched. This chain's CDR3 is CASSSTLRGQWETQYF. In nucleotides, the CDR3 is TGTGCCAGCAGTTCGACCCTCAGGGGGCAGTGGGAGACCCAGTACTTC. Filled out from reference TRBV28 and TRBJ2-5, the complete variable domain reads DVKVTQSSRYLVKRTGEKVFLECVQDMDHENMFWYRQDPGLGLRLIYFSYDVKMKEKGDIPEGYSVSREKKERFSLILESASTNQTSMYLCASSSTLRGQWETQYFGPGTRLLVL.

The rearrangement links TRBV6-5 to TRBJ2-5; TRBD1 aligns across 9 bases. The DNA matches TRBJ2-7 better at its end, which makes the J call doubtful. Germline V gives CDR1 MNHEY, CDR2 SVGAGI. This CDR3 is 15 amino acids long. In DNA form, the CDR3 reads TGTGCCAGCAGTACTCGACAGGGGGGCTCCTACGAGCAGTACTTC. It translates to CASSTRQGGSYEQYF.

The chain combines TRBV6-5 with TRBJ1-1; D remains ambiguous. Germline CDR1 reads MNHEY; CDR2 reads SVGAGI. Trimming shortened V by 0 bases and J by 2 bases, and 10 bases separated the two germline ends. The CDR3 loop spans 15 amino acids. The CDR3 sequence is CASSYSTDLNTEAFF. The DNA of the CDR3 is TGTGCCAGCAGTTACTCTACAGATTTAAACACTGAAGCTTTCTTT.

V is TRBV7-5 and J is TRBJ2-5; the table assigns TRBD1, which was not confirmed against the DNA. TRBV7-5 is a pseudogene segment. The CDR3 length is 16 residues. The CDR3 DNA is TGTGCCAGAAGCTTAGGCCGCAGGATCCCCCAAGAGACCCAGTACTTC. The encoded protein is CARSLGRRIPQETQYF.

As regards this clone: Relative to the germline gene, one junction end is altered; a read error may explain this. The V and J genes are TRBV7-9 and TRBJ2-5; 7 bases fit TRBD1. The CDR3 is 14 residues long. The V gene's germline CDR1 is SEHNR and CDR2 FQNEAQ (reference sequence). CDR3 amino acids: CSSSFGTEQETQYF. The DNA of the CDR3 is TGTTCCAGCAGCTTCGGGACAGAACAAGAGACCCAGTACTTC.

V usage is TRBV5-1 and J usage is TRBJ2-1; TRBD2 aligns across 9 bases. The CDR3 sequence is 16 residues long. V trimming: 0 bases; J trimming: 7 bases; junction bases outside the gene matches: 8. CDR1 and CDR2 from the germline V gene are SGHRS and YFSETQ. This chain's CDR3 is CASSLDVAGAGNEQFF. The DNA for the CDR3 is TGCGCCAGCAGCTTGGATGTAGCGGGAGCGGGAAATGAGCAGTTCTTC.